Sequencing of this T cell receptor beta chain was carried out in a study of shared clonotypes between healthy human individuals. Study conclusions and caveats: In a handful of donors, around 4.8% of naive CD4 clonotypes appeared in common.

The germline gives CDR1 LGHNA, CDR2 YNFKEQ. Trimming shortened V by 0 bases and J by 1 base, and 15 bases separated the two germline ends. CDR3 length: 17 residues. On this clone: The target antigen is unknown.

The naive CD8 subset, CD45RO-negative cells positively selected for CCR7, excluded terminally differentiated effector memory CD45RA+ cells. Deep was the level at which the assay was run. Sorted-subset replicate PCR reactions contained around 220 ng DNA, corresponding to some 28,000 T cell genomes. Assay used: immunoSEQ multiplex PCR; TCRdb lists only in-frame clones, some missing. The data show some 1,900,000 clones, about 95% seen once. The chain couples TRBV4-2 to TRBJ1-1; no definite D call. Sequenced: naive CD8+ T cells sorted from blood. This sequence was found in a man between 18 and 29 years old in good health. CDR3 nucleotide sequence: TGTGCCAGCAGCCAAGATCCAGGTTACGCGGAGAACACTGAAGCTTTCTTT. This translates into CASSQDPGYAENTEAFF.